The sequence of this TCR beta chain was determined in a study of low-dose radiotherapy and immunotherapy resistance in tumors (dated by TCRdb to 2021 to 2024). For the wider study: Patients in Cohort 1 were given 0.5 Gy per fraction every 2 weeks, and the prescribed total PTV dose was 6.5 Gy. Patients in Cohort 2 were given 1 Gy per fraction every two weeks, for a total of 13 Gy across 26 weeks. Patients were given nivolumab as a 240 mg flat dose every two weeks and ipilimumab at 1 mg/kg every six weeks, with both drugs delivered intravenously. Cyclophosphamide 200 mg/m2 was administered intravenously every two weeks, one day before each radiation and immunotherapy administration. Starting on cycle 1 day 1, patients took 300 mg of aspirin by mouth once a day for four cycles. First-strand cDNA was synthesized using Superscript III and a set of TRAV- and TRBV-specific primers, so that both TCRalpha and TCRbeta chains were covered. No randomization into treatment groups was done for the people taking part in the trial. Eight patients were included in the translational analysis: three from the first dose cohort and the first five from the second dose cohort.

This clonotype was seen repeatedly, ten times or more. Its antigen is currently not known. No clone much larger than this one lies a single base away; base qualities are absent. Taken with the paper, the label for time point translates to: after trial treatment. Per the publication, the treatment or condition label means: LDRT plus nivolumab, ipilimumab, low-dose cyclophosphamide and aspirin (RACIN trial). Donors were enrolled in RACIN, a single-arm phase I dose-escalation trial combining nivolumab, ipilimumab, aspirin, low-dose cyclophosphamide and low-dose radiotherapy. Patients were eligible if they had advanced solid tumors that were TIL-negative. The sequencer listed for this sample is Illumina HiSeq 2500. TCRs were amplified for 20 to 25 PCR cycles with Phusion, using a constant-region primer paired with the adapter attached to the V primers. Amplification of the isolated mRNA was done with the MessageAmp II aRNA Amplification Kit, which involved a roughly 16-hour in vitro transcription at 37 degrees C. The Dynabeads mRNA DIRECT Purification Kit was used to isolate the mRNA for TCR sequencing. Indexed Illumina adapters were added in a second Phusion PCR of approximately 25 cycles, after which AMPure XP beads were used to purify the products. Processing in the source paper ran as follows. Using custom Perl scripts, TCR sequences that encoded the same protein were pooled, out-of-frame sequences were dropped, and the abundance of each clonotype was calculated. The analysis excluded TCR sequences that were supported by just one read. Repertoire metrics included Shannon entropy, Gini index, clonality, richness, and frequency of TCRs shared between repertoires. TCRdb applied fastp at Q25 and MiXCR to the public reads, then kept only in-frame beta chains. Rows are unified per CDR3 protein, each entry keeping the most common DNA and genes. The V and J calls and clone size come from TCRdb's table, not from the authors' own analysis. Across this sample there are roughly 48,000 distinct CDR3 sequences, with 33% seen only once. The ten largest clones capture 7.5% to 9.5% of the sample.

The sequences come from PBMCs, collected after low-dose radiotherapy plus immunotherapy. This clonotype originated in a male donor with rectosigmoid adenocarcinoma.

The bases read TGTGCCAGCATCTTGGGTGGAGGTATGAACACTGAAGCTTTCTTT. Its protein product is CASILGGGMNTEAFF. In this chain, TRBV12-3 or TRBV12-4 is recombined with TRBJ1-1; no D gene is confidently identified. V is clipped by 7 bases and J by 0 bases, and the sequence between their germline boundaries is 15 bases long. The CDR3 measures 15 amino acids from cysteine to phenylalanine. The DNA shown is the 45-base CDR3, in frame from base 1.